The 7 T cell receptor beta chains in this list originate from one sample, sequenced in a study of OX40 agonist ivuxolimab in advanced cancers. Libraries were prepared by immunoSEQ multiplex PCR; TCRdb keeps only in-frame clonotypes and omits some of them. The repertoire has some 17,000 clones, roughly 84% of them found once; the top ten carry about an eighth. This specimen consisted of CD4+ or CD8+ T cells sorted from blood, obtained in a trial of the OX40 agonist ivuxolimab. The receptors come from an adult with an advanced solid tumor such as melanoma, head and neck, liver or kidney cancer.

This chain connects TRBV30 to TRBJ1-2; D unresolved. This CDR3 has 10 residues. V lost 1 base and J 8 bases, leaving 5 bases between the germline ends. From germline, CDR1 is GTSNPN and CDR2 SVGIG (reference sequence). In DNA form, the CDR3 reads TGTGCCTGGAGTGGACTAGGCTACACCTTC. As protein: CAWSGLGYTF.

The chain is built from TRBV9 and TRBJ1-3, with TRBD1 matching over 7 bases. This CDR3 contains 14 residues. Looked up from germline, CDR1 is SGDLS and CDR2 is YYNGEE. Unmatched junction bases numbered 4, after V lost 3 bases and J lost 4 bases. DNA for the CDR3: TGTGCCAGCAGCGCGAACAGGGGAGGAAACACCATATATTTT. Amino acid sequence: CASSANRGGNTIYF.

This rearrangement joins TRBV6-6 to TRBJ2-1, with no clear D. The CDR3 is 12 residues long. Germline V gene data show CDR1 as MNHNY and CDR2 as SVGAGI (reference sequence). Trimming took off 3 bases at V and 7 bases at J, with 7 bases between the two ends. The CDR3 region is CASSYLFNEQFF. The CDR3 DNA is TGTGCCAGCAGTTATCTTTTTAATGAGCAGTTCTTC.

This sequence joins TRBV5-1 and TRBJ1-6, with TRBD1 as a possible D gene (5 bases). Looked up from germline, CDR1 is SGHRS and CDR2 is YFSETQ. V was shortened by 4 bases and J by 0 bases, with 14 bases between the two germline ends. The CDR3 extends over 17 amino acids. CDR3 region: CASSRDPPSSYNSPLHF. Written as DNA, the CDR3 is TGCGCCAGCAGCCGGGACCCACCTAGCTCCTATAATTCACCCCTCCACTTT.

This chain joins TRBV18 and TRBJ1-4, with 7 bases that match TRBD1. CDR3 length equals 15 residues. J lost 5 bases, V lost 3 bases, and 6 bases had no gene match. Germline CDR1 reads KGHSH; CDR2 reads LQKENI. As DNA, the CDR3 is TGTGCCAGCTCACCGAGGACAGGAGGGAATGAAAAACTGTTTTTT. Translated: CASSPRTGGNEKLFF.

V is TRBV5-6 and J is TRBJ2-1; a weak D match, TRBD2 (7 bases). The germline gives CDR1 SGHDT, CDR2 YYEEEE. The V end was cut by 4 bases, the J end by 0 bases, with 11 bases between. CDR3 length: 15 amino acids. Here the CDR3 DNA reads TGTGCCAGCAGCACGGGGGGCCTCTCCTACAATGAGCAGTTCTTC. Amino acids: CASSTGGLSYNEQFF. The variable domain in full, with the rest retrieved from reference TRBV5-6 and TRBJ2-1, is DAGVTQSPTHLIKTRGQQVTLRCSPKSGHDTVSWYQQALGQGPQFIFQYYEEEERQRGNFPDRFSGHQFPNYSSELNVNALLLGDSALYLCASSTGGLSYNEQFFGPGTRLTVL.

This chain joins TRBV20-1 and TRBJ1-2; D ambiguous. CDR3 length: 10 amino acids. The germline V gene has CDR1 DFQATT and CDR2 SNEGSKA (reference sequence). V was shortened by 6 bases and J by 6 bases, with 8 bases between the two germline ends. CDR3 sequence (DNA): TGCAGTGCCGAGGATAATGGCTACACCTTC. It yields the protein CSAEDNGYTF.